The sequence of this T cell receptor beta chain was determined in a study of graft-versus-host responses after intestinal transplantation. V lost 6 bases and J 1 base, leaving 12 bases between the germline ends. This CDR3 comprises 14 residues. Germline CDR1 MNHNS, CDR2 SASEGT. Sequencing was performed with immunoSEQ multiplex PCR; in TCRdb, only in-frame clones are kept and a portion is missing. Among about 100,000 clones listed, more than 85% were seen once. Comments on this clone: Its matching antigen is unknown.

General study points: Ileal or blood samples showed some GvH clones first, and such clones were also found in recipient marrow.

The TCR sequence derives from a human donor who was the organ donor for an intestinal transplant. The sequences come from unstimulated CD4+ T cells sorted from spleen or lymph node cells, collected before transplant. This rearrangement joins TRBV6-1 to TRBJ1-1; D remains ambiguous. CDR3 nucleotide sequence: TGTGCCAGCAGCCTCAGTGTTCAGAACACTGAAGCTTTCTTT. This codes for CASSLSVQNTEAFF.